The present T cell receptor beta chain was sequenced within a study of Graves' ophthalmopathy and Graves' hyperthyroidism. Study-level results: A majority of expanded thyroid clonotypes exceeding 0.001 frequency were likewise present in blood.

This clonotype was detected many times. Antigen unknown. PBMCs were isolated by Ficoll-Paque density gradient centrifugation, using more than 8.5 ml of fresh peripheral blood as the starting material. RNA transcripts provided the template for amplifying TCR beta CDR3 regions. An initial RT-PCR round employing HTBI primers preceded a second-round multiplex PCR. MiXCR, applied by TCRdb to the multiplex PCR reads, yields one record per CDR3 protein. The sample contains roughly 400,000 distinct CDR3 sequences, around 18% of which appear only once. Sequencing was performed on peripheral blood. The receptor's source is a young woman with Graves' ophthalmopathy.

The DNA for the CDR3 is TGTGCCAGCAGCTTCGCGGGGGTGGAGACCCAGTACTTC. The encoded protein is CASSFAGVETQYF. The chain combines TRBV7-2 with TRBJ2-5, with 7 nucleotides matching TRBD2. This CDR3 has 13 amino acids. V shed 3 bases and J 5 bases; nucleotides not matched to a gene: 3. Germline lookup yields CDR1 SGHTA and CDR2 FQGNSA.